The next 8 T cell receptor beta chains were all read from a single sample in a study of blood T cells in healthy people across ages. The authors ran a second PCR of roughly 6 to 12 cycles using a sample-barcoded 5' primer and a J-beta primer mix. TCRdb reprocessed the 5' RACE reads via MiXCR and lists one record per CDR3 protein. The profile shows about 930,000 distinct CDR3 sequences, approximately 32% of them singletons. These sequences were also reported in another study, on T cells of mothers and their children.

Sequenced input: blood. Receptors originate from a woman aged 40 to 49 in good health.

This clonotype was counted a few times. J is TRBJ1-2 and V is TRBV28, with TRBD1 as a possible D gene (6 bases). The CDR3 extends over 14 amino acids. Trimming removed 7 bases from V and 3 bases from J, with 15 bases in between. Per the germline V gene, CDR1 is MDHEN and CDR2 is SYDVKM. Here the CDR3 reads CASIAGGQYYGYTF. The CDR3 region has the DNA TGTGCCAGCATCGCCGGGGGCCAGTACTATGGCTACACCTTC.

This clonotype has more than one count but fewer than ten. This chain connects TRBV7-2 to TRBJ1-1; D is ambiguous. The CDR3 is 14 residues long. The V gene lost 2 bases and the J gene lost 1 base, with 8 bases spanning the gap. The germline CDR1 and CDR2 sequences are SGHTA and FQGNSA. The CDR3 nucleotides are TGTGCCAGCAGCTTAACTCGGAAGAACACTGAAGCTTTCTTT. Its translation: CASSLTRKNTEAFF.

This clonotype showed up just a few times. This clone may be a read error of a much larger clone one base away. The DNA for the CDR3 is TGTGCCAGCAGCCTCGACACGGGCTACGAGCAGTACTTC. This translates into CASSLDTGYEQYF. The rearrangement links TRBV7-2 to TRBJ2-7; D remains unclear. Germline V gene data show CDR1 as SGHTA and CDR2 as FQGNSA. V gave up 5 bases and J gave up 3 bases, with 11 bases separating them. The CDR3 length is 13 residues.

This clonotype was seen repeatedly, ten times or more. The V gene is TRBV3-1, the J gene TRBJ2-5, with no clear D. This CDR3 spans 14 amino acids. CDR1 is LGHDT and CDR2 is YNNKEL in the germline V gene (reference sequence). The ends were cut back, 2 bases at V and 2 bases at J, with 9 bases in the middle. The DNA for the CDR3 is TGTGCCAGCAGCCAAAGGGCGCAGCAAGAGACCCAGTACTTC. Translation gives CASSQRAQQETQYF.

This clonotype has just one count. This chain uses TRBV2 with TRBJ2-4, with TRBD2 matching over 7 bases. The DNA end is more similar to TRBJ2-7, so the J call may be wrong. Germline CDR1 SNHLY, CDR2 FYNNEI. The CDR3 totals 14 residues. The CDR3 loop is CASRGLAASYEQYF. The CDR3 nucleotides are TGTGCCAGCAGGGGGCTAGCGGCGTCCTACGAGCAGTACTTC.

This clonotype was seen ten or more times. V gene TRBV10-3 combines with J gene TRBJ1-2, with 7 bases lining up with TRBD1. V was clipped by 6 bases and J by 1 base; unmatched bases: 11. The CDR3 length is 16 residues. Per the germline V gene, CDR1 is ENHRY and CDR2 is SYGVKD. The CDR3 region has the DNA TGTGCCATCAGGGGGGGACAGACCGCCCTTAACTATGGCTACACCTTC. Translated: CAIRGGQTALNYGYTF.

The chain combines TRBV12-3 or TRBV12-4 with TRBJ1-4; D perhaps matches TRBD1 (6 bases). The V and J ends lost 2 bases and 4 bases respectively, with 14 bases between them. The CDR3 covers 16 residues. CDR3 protein: CASSLRGAKGNEKLFF. The CDR3 bases are TGTGCCAGCAGTTTAAGGGGGGCGAAGGGTAATGAAAAACTGTTTTTT.

The chain links TRBV6-1 to TRBJ2-3, with a tentative D call TRBD1 (6 bases). V was shortened by 7 bases and J by 8 bases, with 22 bases between the two germline ends. Germline V gives CDR1 MNHNS, CDR2 SASEGT. The CDR3 sequence is 15 residues long. CDR3 sequence reads: CASKVDSRGTGTQYF. CDR3 in DNA: TGTGCCAGCAAGGTGGACAGTAGGGGGACGGGTACGCAGTATTTT.